Below are 9 T cell receptor beta chains sequenced from a single sample in a study of beta chain features in type 1 diabetes. Since all of the isolated RNA was reverse transcribed, expressed TCRB transcripts were what got sequenced. Data came from immunoSEQ multiplex PCR; TCRdb stores just in-frame clones and leaves some out. The sample holds 600,000 to 650,000 clones, around 15% seen once. Sequenced material: naive CD4+ T cells from blood. These receptors originate from a man aged 18 to 30 in good health.

The chain uses TRBV29-1 and TRBJ1-5; D uncertain. The CDR3 consists of 14 residues. With 4 bases removed from V and 1 base from J, the gap between germline ends came to 11 bases. CDR1 and CDR2 (germline): SQVTM, ANQGSEA. The CDR3 sequence: CSVGWGRSNQPQHF. The CDR3 DNA reads as TGCAGCGTTGGTTGGGGTAGGAGCAATCAGCCCCAGCATTTT. The whole variable domain, remainder taken from reference TRBV29-1 and TRBJ1-5, is SAVISQKPSRDICQRGTSLTIQCQVDSQVTMMFWYRQQPGQSLTLIATANQGSEATYESGFVIDKFPISRPNLTFSTLTVSNMSPEDSSIYLCSVGWGRSNQPQHFGDGTRLSIL.

The genes are TRBV10-3 and TRBJ1-4; tentatively, D is TRBD1 (6 bases). V dropped 10 bases and J dropped 8 bases, with 20 bases sitting between them. CDR1 and CDR2 (germline): ENHRY, SYGVKD. This CDR3 contains 14 residues. The CDR3 protein is CATSTGTSPEKLFF. Written as DNA, the CDR3 is TGTGCCACGTCAACAGGGACCTCCCCCGAAAAACTGTTTTTT.

The chain links TRBV7-9 to TRBJ2-5; 12 bases agree with TRBD2. The J call may be in error: the DNA end matches TRBJ2-7 better. There are 17 residues in the CDR3. Germline-derived CDR1 and CDR2 are SEHNR and FQNEAQ (reference sequence). The CDR3: CASSSKGLAGFSYEQYF. The CDR3 nucleotides are TGTGCCAGCAGCTCCAAAGGACTAGCGGGATTCTCCTACGAGCAGTACTTC.

The J gene is TRBJ1-1, the V gene TRBV27; D possibly corresponds to TRBD1 (5 bases). Germline V gene sequence: CDR1 MNHEY, CDR2 SMNVEV (reference sequence). V was pared by 2 bases and J by 1 base, with 11 bases between. The CDR3 extends over 15 amino acids. CDR3 protein: CASSLGPRGNTEAFF. In DNA form, the CDR3 reads TGTGCCAGCAGTTTAGGTCCGAGGGGGAACACTGAAGCTTTCTTT.

V gene TRBV7-2 combines with J gene TRBJ2-3, with no clear D. CDR1 SGHTA and CDR2 FQGNSA come from the germline V gene. With 7 bases removed from V and 2 bases from J, the gap between germline ends came to 10 bases. This CDR3 contains 13 residues. The CDR3 DNA follows: TGTGCCAGCACCCGAACCCCCACAGATACGCAGTATTTT. Its translation is CASTRTPTDTQYF.

For this clone: The junction departs from germline at one end; a sequencing error may be responsible. This chain connects TRBV5-4 to TRBJ2-5, with 7 positions matching TRBD2. The J call may be in error: the DNA end matches TRBJ2-7 better. The CDR3 runs to 16 residues. Germline assignment: CDR1 SGHNT and CDR2 YYREEE (reference sequence). CDR3 coding DNA: TGTGCCAGCAGCTTGAGGCTAGCGGAATCCTCCGACGAGCAGTACTTC. Residues: CASSLRLAESSDEQYF.

This clone was observed a handful of times. The V gene is TRBV30, the J gene TRBJ1-1; 7 positions agree with TRBD1. Germline V lookup: CDR1 GTSNPN, CDR2 SVGIG (reference sequence). The V and J ends lost 0 bases and 10 bases, in that order; junction bases with no gene match: 14. The CDR3 is 15 residues long. CDR3 protein: CAWSVRGGGGVGAFF. CDR3 nucleotides: TGTGCCTGGAGTGTACGAGGAGGGGGCGGGGTGGGAGCTTTCTTT.

The chain recombines TRBV5-1 with TRBJ1-1; the D gene is possibly TRBD1 (6 bases). The CDR3 extends over 15 amino acids. Germline V lookup: CDR1 SGHRS, CDR2 YFSETQ. V shed 5 bases and J shed 3 bases, with 17 bases lying between them. CDR3 in DNA: TGCGCCAGCAGGGTTAACTTTCAGGGGTACACTGAAGCTTTCTTT. It specifies CASRVNFQGYTEAFF.

The chain recombines TRBV7-8 with TRBJ2-3, with TRBD1 as a possible D gene (9 bases). Deletions cut 11 bases from V and 0 bases from J, with 36 bases between. Germline V gene sequence: CDR1 SGHVS, CDR2 FQNEAQ. This CDR3 region has 21 residues. As DNA, the CDR3 is TGTGCCTCCAGGGGGACAGGGTTTTGGATTAGCGGGACCAGTAGCACAGATACGCAGTATTTT. The encoded protein is CASRGTGFWISGTSSTDTQYF. The whole variable domain, remainder taken from reference TRBV7-8 and TRBJ2-3, is GAGVSQSPRYKVAKRGQDVALRCDPISGHVSLFWYQQALGQGPEFLTYFQNEAQLDKSGLPSDRFFAERPEGSVSTLKIQRTQQEDSAVYLCASRGTGFWISGTSSTDTQYFGPGTRLTVL.